This TCR beta chain stems from a study of shared clonotypes between healthy human individuals. General observations from the study: Limited genetic and exposure-history diversity came from having few donors.

In the case of this clone: The target antigen is unknown.

Ten immunoSEQ deep assay plates were used by the authors to sequence unsorted PBMC DNA. Profiling relied on immunoSEQ multiplex PCR, and the TCRdb table lists in-frame clones only, not all of them. The sample carries more than 450,000 clones, less than 85% recorded once. In germline, CDR1 is SGHRS, CDR2 YFSETQ. V lost 2 bases and J lost 6; bases outside the gene matches: 9. This CDR3 contains 15 residues. The sample taken for sequencing was PBMCs. This sequence was found in a woman aged 40 to 49 in good health. Some clones in this sample may be carry-over from other donors' samples. The V gene is TRBV5-1, the J gene TRBJ2-3, with 7 nucleotides matching TRBD2. The CDR3 region is CASSLEGRVVDTQYF. DNA for the CDR3: TGCGCCAGCAGCTTAGAGGGGAGGGTCGTGGATACGCAGTATTTT.